This is a list of T cell receptor beta chains from one sample in a study of cytomegalovirus exposure and HLA in healthy donors. Clones were sequenced by immunoSEQ multiplex PCR, and TCRdb holds only the in-frame ones, with some missing. The sample includes fewer than 250,000 clones, 70% to 80% of them seen just once. Sequenced: PBMCs. Every receptor here comes from a woman in her thirties in good health and CMV-seronegative. CDR3s include the opening cysteine and the closing phenylalanine or tryptophan. A D gene is named only where the DNA matches it firmly. Clone sizes are given selectively: once, few, many, or a class where the clone is expanded.

abundance: .; v_gene: TRBV7-2; d_gene: .; j_gene: TRBJ2-1; CDR3nt: TGTGCCAGCAGCTTACAGGAGCGGCATGAGCAGTTCTTC; CDR3aa: CASSLQERHEQFF
abundance: .; v_gene: TRBV11-3; d_gene: TRBD1; j_gene: TRBJ2-3; CDR3nt: TGTGCCAGCAGCTTGGGACAGGGCACAGATACGCAGTATTTT; CDR3aa: CASSLGQGTDTQYF
abundance: .; v_gene: TRBV7-8; d_gene: .; j_gene: TRBJ2-1; CDR3nt: TGTGCCAGCAGTCCTGCGTCCTACAATGAGCAGTTCTTC; CDR3aa: CASSPASYNEQFF
abundance: .; v_gene: TRBV6-6; d_gene: .; j_gene: TRBJ2-7; CDR3nt: TGTGCCAGCAGTTACTCGTCAAATATGAGCTACGAGCAGTACTTC; CDR3aa: CASSYSSNMSYEQYF
abundance: few; v_gene: TRBV6-4; d_gene: .; j_gene: TRBJ1-1; CDR3nt: TGTGCCAGCAGTGAAATTTACGGCACTGAAGCTTTCTTT; CDR3aa: CASSEIYGTEAFF
abundance: once; v_gene: TRBV5-8; d_gene: TRBD1; j_gene: TRBJ1-5; CDR3nt: TGCGCCAGCAACCCCTTTGGACAGGGGGCTAATTATCAGCCCCAGCATTTT; CDR3aa: CASNPFGQGANYQPQHF
abundance: .; v_gene: TRBV9; d_gene: TRBD2; j_gene: TRBJ2-3; CDR3nt: TGTGCCAGCAGCGTACCCTCCCTGCGGGAGAGGGCAGATACGCAGTATTTT; CDR3aa: CASSVPSLRERADTQYF
abundance: .; v_gene: TRBV15; d_gene: .; j_gene: TRBJ2-5; CDR3nt: TGTGCCACCAGCAAAGGGCTCCGGGGGAGCATCAGAGAGACCCAGTACTTC; CDR3aa: CATSKGLRGSIRETQYF
abundance: .; v_gene: TRBV5-6; d_gene: .; j_gene: TRBJ1-1; CDR3nt: TGTGCCAGCAGCTTGGGGAGGGTGTACACTGAAGCTTTCTTT; CDR3aa: CASSLGRVYTEAFF
abundance: .; v_gene: TRBV6-1; d_gene: TRBD1; j_gene: TRBJ2-4; CDR3nt: TGTGCCAGCAGTTCCTTAGACAGGGGAGTTCAGTACTTC; CDR3aa: CASSSLDRGVQYF
abundance: .; v_gene: TRBV7-3; d_gene: .; j_gene: TRBJ1-1; CDR3nt: TGTGCCAGCAAGCTGGACTCGATGAACACTGAAGCTTTCTTT; CDR3aa: CASKLDSMNTEAFF
abundance: .; v_gene: TRBV19; d_gene: .; j_gene: TRBJ2-6; CDR3nt: TGTGCCAGTAGTGTATTTCCCTCTGGGGCCAACGTCCTGACTTTC; CDR3aa: CASSVFPSGANVLTF
abundance: .; v_gene: TRBV9; d_gene: .; j_gene: TRBJ2-1; CDR3nt: TGTGCCAGCAGCCCAGCTCTTTCGGGCTACAATGAGCAGTTCTTC; CDR3aa: CASSPALSGYNEQFF
abundance: .; v_gene: TRBV19; d_gene: .; j_gene: TRBJ1-1; CDR3nt: TGTGCCAGTAGTATAGGGGACAACCATGAAGCTTTCTTT; CDR3aa: CASSIGDNHEAFF
abundance: .; v_gene: TRBV5-1; d_gene: TRBD1; j_gene: TRBJ1-1; CDR3nt: TGCGCCAGCAGCGACCGGACAGGGGGGAACACTGAAGCTTTCTTT; CDR3aa: CASSDRTGGNTEAFF
abundance: few; v_gene: TRBV19; d_gene: TRBD1; j_gene: TRBJ2-1; CDR3nt: TGTGCTACCGGGACAGGGTTCAATGAGCAGTTCTTC; CDR3aa: CATGTGFNEQFF
abundance: .; v_gene: TRBV6-4; d_gene: TRBD2; j_gene: TRBJ2-3; CDR3nt: TGTGCCAGCAGTGAATCAGCGGGGCCGCGCACAGATACGCAGTATTTT; CDR3aa: CASSESAGPRTDTQYF
abundance: .; v_gene: TRBV11-3; d_gene: TRBD1; j_gene: TRBJ1-5; CDR3nt: TGTGCCAGCAGCTTAGGGCGGAGGGACAGGGATTATAGCAATCAGCCCCAGCATTTT; CDR3aa: CASSLGRRDRDYSNQPQHF